The 22 T cell receptor beta chains reported below all come from one sample, sequenced in a study of T cells in Graves' hyperthyroidism and ophthalmopathy. RNA transcripts yielded amplified TCR beta CDR3 regions. First-round RT-PCR of the TCR CDR3 relied on the HTBI primer set. TCRdb reprocessed the multiplex PCR reads with MiXCR, giving one entry per CDR3 protein. The sample records about 270,000 distinct CDR3 sequences, 22% being singletons. Source material: blood. Receptor source: a man aged 30-40 years with Graves' ophthalmopathy.

This chain links TRBV12-3 or TRBV12-4 with TRBJ2-3; 7 bases line up with TRBD1. V was clipped by 5 bases and J by 2 bases; unmatched bases: 4. CDR3 length equals 14 residues. CDR3 DNA sequence: TGTGCCAGCAGTACAGGGGCTTTCACAGATACGCAGTATTTT. Its translation is CASSTGAFTDTQYF.

About this clonotype: This could be a read error, since a much larger clone is one nucleotide away. The rearrangement links TRBV12-3 or TRBV12-4 to TRBJ2-5, with D possibly TRBD1 on 5 matching bases. The CDR3 extends over 10 amino acids. Between the trimmed V and J ends, which lost 8 bases and 4 bases, there was a span of 5 bases. The CDR3 sequence is CASGAETQYF. The CDR3 coding sequence is TGTGCCAGCGGGGCAGAGACCCAGTACTTC.

This clonotype was detected many times. V and J are TRBV2 and TRBJ1-2; D unresolved. This CDR3 is 15 amino acids long. The germline V gene has CDR1 SNHLY and CDR2 FYNNEI. Trimming left V 2 bases short and J 1 base short, with 11 bases between. In DNA form, the CDR3 reads TGTGCCAGCAGTGAAAGGGCAGCTTTTAACTATGGCTACACCTTC. As protein: CASSERAAFNYGYTF.

This clonotype was seen a few times. The V call is TRBV30, the J call TRBJ2-3, with TRBD1 identical over 7 bases. J was trimmed by 0 bases and V by 6 bases; bases with no gene match: 15. Looked up from germline, CDR1 is GTSNPN and CDR2 is SVGIG (reference sequence). This CDR3 contains 17 residues. The CDR3 reads CACRGRGIAPSTDTQYF. CDR3 DNA: TGTGCCTGCAGGGGCAGGGGGATAGCGCCTAGCACAGATACGCAGTATTTT.

The rearrangement joins TRBV20-1 to TRBJ1-5, with TRBD1 matching over 9 bases. The CDR3 has 13 amino acids. From germline, CDR1 is DFQATT and CDR2 SNEGSKA (reference sequence). V shed 6 bases, J shed 2 bases, and the junction held 2 bases outside the gene matches. The CDR3 loop is CSAGDRGNQPQHF. For the CDR3, the DNA is TGCAGTGCCGGGGACAGGGGCAATCAGCCCCAGCATTTT.

In this sample, this clonotype turned up a few times. The V and J genes are TRBV4-1 and TRBJ2-7, with 7 bases aligning to TRBD2. V lost 3 bases to trimming and J lost 0 bases; unmatched junction nucleotides: 5. There are 15 residues in the CDR3. The germline V gene encodes CDR1 MGHRA and CDR2 YSYEKL. The CDR3 region has the DNA TGCGCCAGCAGCCAGGGAGGGGACGGCTCCTACGAGCAGTACTTC. It specifies CASSQGGDGSYEQYF.

This clonotype was counted a few times. The chain couples TRBV19 to TRBJ1-1; 7 bases are a match to TRBD1. The trim removed 3 bases at V and 6 bases at J, leaving 7 bases unmatched. From germline, CDR1 is LNHDA and CDR2 SQIVND (reference sequence). CDR3 length: 14 amino acids. For the CDR3, the DNA is TGTGCCAGTAGTATCCGGGACAGAGACGCTGAAGCTTTCTTT. Its protein is CASSIRDRDAEAFF.

The sample holds a few counts of this clonotype. V usage is TRBV19 and J usage is TRBJ1-5; D call uncertain. CDR1 and CDR2 from the germline V gene are LNHDA and SQIVND (reference sequence). This CDR3 contains 16 residues. The V end was cut by 7 bases, the J end by 0 bases, with 16 bases between. CDR3 sequence: CASTALGRGSNQPQHF. In DNA, the CDR3 is TGTGCCAGTACCGCCCTAGGACGGGGTAGCAATCAGCCCCAGCATTTT.

This clonotype was counted a few times. This chain uses TRBV11-3 with TRBJ2-2; 11 positions match TRBD2. This CDR3 is 16 amino acids long. Germline V gives CDR1 SGHNT, CDR2 YENEEA. With 7 bases clipped from V and 5 bases from J, the junction kept 9 bases outside the gene matches. Written as DNA, the CDR3 is TGTGCCAGCACCCTCACTAGCGGGAGATGGACCGGGGAGCTGTTTTTT. This sequence encodes CASTLTSGRWTGELFF. Drawing the rest from reference TRBV11-3 and TRBJ2-2, the complete variable domain is EAGVVQSPRYKIIEKKQPVAFWCNPISGHNTLYWYLQNLGQGPELLIRYENEEAVDDSQLPKDRFSAERLKGVDSTLKIQPAELGDSAVYLCASTLTSGRWTGELFFGEGSRLTVL.

This clonotype was observed at least ten times. The chain couples TRBV7-9 to TRBJ2-1; 11 nucleotides agree with TRBD2. The germline V gene encodes CDR1 SEHNR and CDR2 FQNEAQ (reference sequence). This CDR3 is built from 17 residues. Trimming took 4 bases from V and 0 from J; bases not matched to a gene: 5. The CDR3 DNA is TGTGCCAGCAGCTGGCTAGCGGGAGGAATCTCCTACAATGAGCAGTTCTTC. Amino acids: CASSWLAGGISYNEQFF.

Note on this clonotype: A much larger clone lies a single base off, so this may be a read error. This CDR3 fails to terminate in the conserved phenylalanine or tryptophan, so it likely reflects a read error. The chain employs TRBV12-3 or TRBV12-4 and TRBJ1-6; no clear D gene. This CDR3 region has 12 residues. V lost 5 bases to trimming and J lost 12 bases, with 11 bases between them. CDR3: CASSLQNEPLHL. Here the CDR3 DNA reads TGTGCCAGCAGTCTCCAAAATGAACCCCTCCACCTT.

This clonotype was recorded a few times. The junction departs from germline at one end; a sequencing error may be responsible. This rearrangement joins TRBV7-9 to TRBJ1-1; TRBD1 matches 7 bases. The CDR3 sequence is 13 residues long. The germline V gene encodes CDR1 SEHNR and CDR2 FQNEAQ (reference sequence). CDR3 residues: CASSQDRIDEAFF. The DNA of the CDR3 is TGTGCCAGCAGCCAGGACAGGATCGATGAAGCCTTCTTT.

About this clonotype: Compared with germline, one end of the junction differs, possibly owing to a read error. The rearrangement uses TRBV28 and TRBJ1-2; 11 bases align to TRBD1. The CDR3 has 17 amino acids. From germline, CDR1 is MDHEN and CDR2 SYDVKM. The CDR3 DNA follows: TGTGCCGGCAGTTTACTGGGACAGGGGGATCATTTCTATGGCTACACCTTC. Translated: CAGSLLGQGDHFYGYTF.

The chain has TRBV2 and TRBJ2-7; D is perhaps TRBD2 (6 bases). The CDR3 consists of 13 residues. Germline V gene sequence: CDR1 SNHLY, CDR2 FYNNEI. Trimming cost V 8 bases and J 3 bases, with 14 bases left between them. Written as DNA, the CDR3 is TGTGCCAGCTCAGTGGGAGGTCTCTACGAGCAGTACTTC. Translation: CASSVGGLYEQYF. The whole variable domain, remainder taken from reference TRBV2 and TRBJ2-7, is EPEVTQTPSHQVTQMGQEVILRCVPISNHLYFYWYRQILGQKVEFLVSFYNNEISEKSEIFDDQFSVERPDGSNFTLKIRSTKLEDSAMYFCASSVGGLYEQYFGPGTRLTVT.

This clonotype was seen many times. This chain links TRBV30 with TRBJ2-5; TRBD1 agrees at 8 bases. V lost 5 bases to trimming and J lost 5 bases; unmatched junction nucleotides: 7. CDR3 length: 13 amino acids. CDR1 and CDR2 from the germline V gene are GTSNPN and SVGIG (reference sequence). The CDR3 protein is CAWRRQGLETQYF. The DNA for the CDR3 is TGTGCCTGGCGCCGACAGGGGCTGGAGACCCAGTACTTC. Looking up the rest from reference TRBV30 and TRBJ2-5 gives the full variable domain: SQTIHQWPATLVQPVGSPLSLECTVEGTSNPNLYWYRQAAGRGLQLLFYSVGIGQISSEVPQNLSASRPQDRQFILSSKKLLLSDSGFYLCAWRRQGLETQYFGPGTRLLVL.

The chain carries TRBV30 and TRBJ1-2, with 7 bases aligning to TRBD1. V lost 4 bases, J lost 7 bases, and 12 bases stayed unmatched. The CDR3 is made up of 14 amino acids. CDR1 is GTSNPN, CDR2 SVGIG, per germline (reference sequence). The CDR3 region has the DNA TGTGCCTGGAATTTTGGAGGGGGCAGTGGTGGCTACACCTTC. It encodes CAWNFGGGSGGYTF.

This rearrangement joins TRBV5-1 to TRBJ2-2; 7 bases map to TRBD1. Per germline, CDR1 SGHRS and CDR2 YFSETQ. The CDR3 sequence is 14 residues long. The junction had 9 bases not matched to a gene; V was cut back by 8 bases and J by 5 bases. CDR3 sequence: CASKGQLGTGELFF. The CDR3 nucleotides read TGCGCCAGTAAGGGACAGTTAGGAACCGGGGAGCTGTTTTTT.

This clonotype was counted at least ten times. This chain connects TRBV2 to TRBJ2-5, with D possibly TRBD2 on 5 matching bases. The V end was cut by 5 bases, the J end by 2 bases, with 12 bases between. In germline, CDR1 is SNHLY, CDR2 FYNNEI. The CDR3 runs to 14 residues. DNA for the CDR3: TGTGCCAGCAGTCCCCTGGACTTGCAAGAGACCCAGTACTTC. Protein: CASSPLDLQETQYF. The variable domain in full, completed from reference TRBV2 and TRBJ2-5, reads EPEVTQTPSHQVTQMGQEVILRCVPISNHLYFYWYRQILGQKVEFLVSFYNNEISEKSEIFDDQFSVERPDGSNFTLKIRSTKLEDSAMYFCASSPLDLQETQYFGPGTRLLVL.

This clonotype was seen a few times. The CDR3 region has the DNA TGTGCCAGCAGCTGGACGCTGGAGCTGTTTTTT. It yields the protein CASSWTLELFF. This sequence joins TRBV11-3 and TRBJ2-2; D is uncertain. Germline V gives CDR1 SGHNT, CDR2 YENEEA. Trimming stripped 4 bases from V and 10 bases from J, with 7 bases between. This CDR3 region has 11 residues.

This chain connects TRBV5-1 to TRBJ2-5; 10 bases line up with TRBD2. This CDR3 region has 17 residues. Germline-derived CDR1 and CDR2 are SGHRS and YFSETQ. With 4 bases clipped from V and 3 bases from J, the junction kept 12 bases outside the gene matches. CDR3 amino acids: CASSLTGTSEKKETQYF. The CDR3 nucleotides are TGCGCCAGCAGCCTGACAGGGACTAGCGAAAAAAAAGAGACCCAGTACTTC.

The CDR3 loop is CASSSGTSGRKGNEQFF. DNA of the CDR3: TGTGCCAGCAGTTCCGGGACTAGCGGGAGAAAGGGCAATGAGCAGTTCTTC. This chain connects TRBV6-1 to TRBJ2-1, with 14 bases lining up with TRBD2. This CDR3 region has 17 residues. Germline V gene data show CDR1 as MNHNS and CDR2 as SASEGT. V trimming: 5 bases; J trimming: 6 bases; junction bases outside the gene matches: 9.

This clonotype came up a few times. The rearrangement uses TRBV7-8 and TRBJ1-3, with D hard to call. The V gene lost 4 bases and the J gene lost 4 bases, with 14 bases spanning the gap. This CDR3 spans 15 amino acids. Germline V gene lookup returns CDR1 SGHVS and CDR2 FQNEAQ. The CDR3 DNA reads TGTGCCAGCAGCTACAGCGACGACTCGGGAAACACCATATATTTT. Its protein is CASSYSDDSGNTIYF. The full variable domain, with the rest looked up from reference TRBV7-8 and TRBJ1-3, is GAGVSQSPRYKVAKRGQDVALRCDPISGHVSLFWYQQALGQGPEFLTYFQNEAQLDKSGLPSDRFFAERPEGSVSTLKIQRTQQEDSAVYLCASSYSDDSGNTIYFGEGSWLTVV.